Listed below are T cell receptor beta chains from one sample, sequenced in a study of T cell responses to AZD1222 COVID-19 vaccine. Assay used: immunoSEQ multiplex PCR; TCRdb lists only in-frame clones, some missing. This repertoire shows some 94,000 clones, around nine tenths found once; its top ten account for 12%. The sample here was peripheral blood, taken on day 0 of AZD1222 vaccination. Receptors were obtained from an adult in good health. CDR3s include the opening cysteine and the closing phenylalanine or tryptophan. The order of the fields is D gene, V gene, J gene, CDR3 DNA, CDR3 protein. The D gene is left open where the match is weak.

TRBD1	TRBV7-9	TRBJ1-2	TGTGCCAGCAGCTTACGGGGACAGGGGTCTATGGGCTACACCTTC	CASSLRGQGSMGYTF
TRBD2	TRBV27	TRBJ2-7	TGTGCCAGCAGTTTGAGGCTAGCGGGAATTTACGAGCAGTACTTC	CASSLRLAGIYEQYF
-	TRBV28	TRBJ1-1	TGTGCCAGCACCTCAGGAGACCTTATGAACACTGAAGCTTTCTTT	CASTSGDLMNTEAFF
TRBD1	TRBV5-8	TRBJ2-2	TGTGCCAGCAGCTTGTTGGGCAGGGGGCCGATGAACACCGGGGAGCTGTTTTTT	CASSLLGRGPMNTGELFF
-	TRBV7-3	TRBJ2-3	TGTGCCAGCAGCCCACAGGGTGGTCCAGATACGCAGTATTTT	CASSPQGGPDTQYF
TRBD1	TRBV7-9	TRBJ2-1	TGTGCCAGCAGCTTATCTGTTGGTAGACAGGGTGAGGGCAATGAGCAGTTCTTC	CASSLSVGRQGEGNEQFF
-	TRBV6-5	TRBJ2-7	TGTGCCAGCAGTAAAAGGACAGCCTACGAGCAGTACTTC	CASSKRTAYEQYF
-	TRBV6-5	TRBJ2-5	TGTGCCAGCAGTTACTCTGGGACCCAGTACTTC	CASSYSGTQYF
TRBD1	TRBV7-9	TRBJ1-5	TGTGCCAGCAGCTTAGCGCCAGGGGGCTATAGCAATCAGCCCCAGCATTTT	CASSLAPGGYSNQPQHF
-	TRBV27	TRBJ1-3	TGTGCCAGCCGGCCCACCGGCTATGACACCATATATTTT	CASRPTGYDTIYF
-	TRBV7-9	TRBJ2-5	TGTGCCAGCAGCTTAGGTACGGTCCAAGAGACCCAGTACTTC	CASSLGTVQETQYF
TRBD2	TRBV7-2	TRBJ2-1	TGTGCCAGCAGCTGGTCAGCGGGAGGAATTAATGAGCAGTTCTTC	CASSWSAGGINEQFF